These T cell receptor beta chains were read from a single sample in a study of radiation and T cells in renal cell carcinoma. This table comes from immunoSEQ multiplex PCR, and its TCRdb copy is limited to in-frame clones, with some not included. The sample gives some 130,000 clones, approximately 80% of which show up once; 1.5% to 2% is in the top ten. This specimen was blood, taken from a patient whose treatment included radiotherapy and nephrectomy. The receptors here all came from a woman in her fifties or sixties with renal cell carcinoma. Each CDR3 is given with its conserved first and last residue. The order of the fields is J gene, V gene, D gene, clone size, CDR3 protein, CDR3 DNA. D genes are given only for firm matches. Not every row has a clone size; where given, it reads once, few, many or a size class.

>TRBJ1-3|TRBV13|.|.
CASSLLRGNTIYF
TGTGCCAGCAGCTTGCTTAGAGGAAACACCATATATTTT
>TRBJ1-6|TRBV6-4|.|once
CASSDGDSPLHF
TGTGCCAGCAGTGACGGGGATTCACCCCTCCACTTT
>TRBJ2-2|TRBV27|TRBD1|.
CASSSSDRGNTGELFF
TGTGCCAGCAGTTCATCAGACAGGGGGAACACCGGGGAGCTGTTTTTT
>TRBJ2-3|TRBV7-9|.|few
CASSLLVDSTDTQYF
TGTGCCAGCAGCCTCCTAGTAGATAGCACAGATACGCAGTATTTT
>TRBJ2-7|TRBV28|.|once
CASSRPGTGEQYF
TGTGCCAGCAGTCGACCGGGAACGGGAGAGCAGTACTTC
>TRBJ1-1|TRBV6-5|.|.
CASRYHRAPEAFF
TGTGCCAGCAGATACCATCGGGCCCCTGAAGCTTTCTTT
>TRBJ2-3|TRBV5-1|.|.
CASSLWAGDTQYF
TGCGCCAGCAGCTTGTGGGCCGGGGATACGCAGTATTTT
>TRBJ2-7|TRBV5-1|.|.
CASSPGGAYEQYF
TGCGCCAGCAGCCCAGGGGGGGCATACGAGCAGTACTTC
>TRBJ2-7|TRBV2|TRBD1|.
CASSDAGTGLYEQYF
TGTGCCAGCAGTGACGCCGGGACAGGGCTCTACGAGCAGTACTTC
>TRBJ1-2|TRBV6-5|TRBD1|.
CASSRQGPYGYTF
TGTGCCAGCAGTCGACAGGGACCCTATGGCTACACCTTC
>TRBJ1-2|TRBV5-1|TRBD1|.
CASSLAGTGLRSNYGYTF
TGCGCCAGCAGCTTGGCGGGGACAGGGCTTAGATCTAACTATGGCTACACCTTC
>TRBJ2-7|TRBV9|.|once
CASSVGPGGYEQYF
TGTGCCAGCAGCGTCGGCCCTGGGGGTTACGAGCAGTACTTC
>TRBJ1-5|TRBV19|.|.
CASMDNSNQPQHF
TGTGCCAGTATGGACAATAGCAATCAGCCCCAGCATTTT
>TRBJ2-1|TRBV11-2|TRBD2|.
CASSPGGLAVYNEQFF
TGTGCCAGCAGCCCGGGGGGACTAGCGGTTTACAATGAGCAGTTCTTC
>TRBJ1-4|TRBV10-3|TRBD1|.
CAISESWTGGDILFF
TGTGCCATCAGTGAGTCATGGACAGGGGGAGATATCCTGTTTTTT
>TRBJ1-1|TRBV25-1|.|.
CASSESVIGGDTEAFF
TGTGCCAGCAGTGAATCCGTGATAGGGGGAGACACTGAAGCTTTCTTT
>TRBJ2-3|TRBV9|TRBD2|once
CASSRPGLAVAADTQYF
TGTGCCAGCAGCCGCCCGGGACTAGCGGTAGCGGCAGATACGCAGTATTTT
>TRBJ2-3|TRBV29-1|.|.
CSTDRAGRDTQYF
TGCAGCACCGACAGGGCCGGGAGAGATACGCAGTATTTT
>TRBJ1-2|TRBV5-1|TRBD1|once
CASSPERDRAYGYTF
TGCGCCAGCAGCCCCGAGCGGGACAGGGCCTATGGCTACACCTTC
>TRBJ1-1|TRBV6-6|TRBD1|.
CASTSGQGVGEAFF
TGTGCCAGCACCTCGGGACAGGGGGTAGGTGAAGCTTTCTTT
>TRBJ2-2|TRBV28|TRBD1|few
CASSPPGQSDTGELFF
TGTGCCAGCAGTCCACCGGGACAGAGTGACACCGGGGAGCTGTTTTTT
>TRBJ2-5|TRBV7-2|TRBD1|.
CASSPQGGQGKTQYF
TGTGCCAGCAGCCCTCAGGGCGGACAGGGGAAGACCCAGTACTTC
>TRBJ1-3|TRBV6-1|TRBD1|once
CASSEAAGGGGNTIYF
TGTGCCAGCAGTGAAGCGGCAGGGGGCGGTGGAAACACCATATATTTT
>TRBJ2-7|TRBV19|TRBD1|.
CASSISTGYFYEQYF
TGTGCCAGTAGTATATCGACAGGGTATTTCTACGAGCAGTACTTC
>TRBJ1-1|TRBV2|.|.
CASSYQGRNTEAFF
TGTGCCAGCAGTTACCAGGGCCGGAACACTGAAGCTTTCTTT
>TRBJ2-5|TRBV7-7|.|.
CASSLNSQETQYF
TGTGCTAGCAGCTTAAACAGCCAAGAGACCCAGTACTTC
>TRBJ2-1|TRBV28|TRBD2|.
CASSSTGLAGVYYNEQFF
TGTGCCAGCAGTTCTACGGGACTAGCGGGTGTCTACTACAATGAGCAGTTCTTC
>TRBJ2-7|TRBV30|.|.
CAWSVDGSYEQYF
TGTGCCTGGAGTGTAGATGGTAGCTACGAGCAGTACTTC
>TRBJ1-2|TRBV19|.|.
CASSSGTAIGGYTF
TGTGCCAGTAGTAGCGGGACCGCTATCGGTGGCTACACCTTC
>TRBJ2-1|TRBV10-3|TRBD1|.
CAIRITGGPNYNEQFF
TGTGCCATCAGGATTACAGGGGGCCCTAACTACAATGAGCAGTTCTTC
>TRBJ2-7|TRBV29-1|.|.
CSVEPFSTATYEQYF
TGCAGCGTTGAGCCGTTCTCGACCGCGACCTACGAGCAGTACTTC
>TRBJ1-5|TRBV6-1|TRBD1|.
CASSEATGAWDQPQHF
TGTGCCAGCAGTGAAGCGACAGGGGCATGGGATCAGCCCCAGCATTTT
>TRBJ1-3|TRBV15|.|.
CATSRGAGKGNTIYF
TGTGCCACCAGCAGAGGGGCGGGGAAGGGAAACACCATATATTTT
>TRBJ2-7|TRBV6-5|.|.
CASSYLIGPDLYEQYF
TGTGCCAGCAGTTACCTTATAGGGCCAGACCTTTACGAGCAGTACTTC
>TRBJ2-1|TRBV4-1|.|.
CASSQVNWNEQFF
TGCGCCAGCAGCCAAGTAAATTGGAATGAGCAGTTCTTC
>TRBJ2-1|TRBV6-5|.|.
CASSYPDNEQFF
TGTGCCAGCAGTTACCCAGACAATGAGCAGTTCTTC
>TRBJ1-6|TRBV5-1|.|.
CASSLVQLSSYNSPLHF
TGCGCCAGCAGCTTAGTACAACTCAGCTCCTATAATTCACCCCTCCACTTT
>TRBJ2-7|TRBV5-6|.|.
CASSWGDSYEQYF
TGTGCCAGCAGCTGGGGGGATTCCTACGAGCAGTACTTC
>TRBJ1-2|TRBV5-1|.|.
CASSYSSTGSDGYTF
TGCGCCAGCAGCTACTCCTCGACAGGCTCTGATGGCTACACCTTC
>TRBJ1-6|TRBV19|.|.
CATRTVNSPLHF
TGTGCCACTCGGACAGTTAATTCACCCCTCCACTTT
>TRBJ1-1|TRBV5-1|TRBD1|few
CASTQGAHMNTEAFF
TGCGCCAGCACGCAGGGGGCCCACATGAACACTGAAGCTTTCTTT
>TRBJ1-4|TRBV5-8|.|.
CASRMATNEKLFF
TGTGCCAGCAGGATGGCAACTAATGAAAAACTGTTTTTT
>TRBJ1-5|TRBV6-5|.|few
CASSRGQANQPQHF
TGTGCCAGCAGCCGGGGCCAGGCCAATCAGCCCCAGCATTTT
>TRBJ2-7|TRBV6-5|TRBD1|.
CASKKRQGSEEQYF
TGTGCCAGCAAGAAAAGACAGGGTTCGGAGGAGCAGTACTTC
>TRBJ1-4|TRBV6-5|.|.
CASSPLGAPEKLFF
TGTGCCAGCAGTCCGCTGGGAGCTCCTGAAAAACTGTTTTTT
>TRBJ2-7|TRBV7-9|.|.
CASSFGSDHEQYF
TGTGCCAGCAGCTTTGGCTCGGACCACGAGCAGTACTTC
>TRBJ1-2|TRBV4-1|.|.
CASSQASLNYGYTF
TGCGCCAGCAGCCAAGCGTCCCTTAACTATGGCTACACCTTC
>TRBJ1-2|TRBV20-1|.|.
CSAQADYGYTF
TGCAGTGCTCAAGCAGACTATGGCTACACCTTC
>TRBJ1-1|TRBV27|.|many
CASSLSTQGGTEAFF
TGTGCCAGCAGTTTATCGACCCAGGGAGGCACTGAAGCTTTCTTT
>TRBJ2-1|TRBV11-2|.|.
CASSLSNRNEQFF
TGTGCCAGCAGCTTATCGAATCGGAATGAGCAGTTCTTC
>TRBJ2-7|TRBV28|.|.
CASSTQGHEQYF
TGTGCCAGCAGTACACAGGGTCACGAGCAGTACTTC
>TRBJ2-5|TRBV30|TRBD2|.
CAWSPGGTSVQETQYF
TGTGCCTGGAGCCCTGGCGGGACTAGCGTTCAAGAGACCCAGTACTTC
>TRBJ1-1|TRBV18|.|few
CASSPLQGGNTEAFF
TGTGCCAGCTCACCACTACAGGGTGGTAATACTGAAGCTTTCTTT